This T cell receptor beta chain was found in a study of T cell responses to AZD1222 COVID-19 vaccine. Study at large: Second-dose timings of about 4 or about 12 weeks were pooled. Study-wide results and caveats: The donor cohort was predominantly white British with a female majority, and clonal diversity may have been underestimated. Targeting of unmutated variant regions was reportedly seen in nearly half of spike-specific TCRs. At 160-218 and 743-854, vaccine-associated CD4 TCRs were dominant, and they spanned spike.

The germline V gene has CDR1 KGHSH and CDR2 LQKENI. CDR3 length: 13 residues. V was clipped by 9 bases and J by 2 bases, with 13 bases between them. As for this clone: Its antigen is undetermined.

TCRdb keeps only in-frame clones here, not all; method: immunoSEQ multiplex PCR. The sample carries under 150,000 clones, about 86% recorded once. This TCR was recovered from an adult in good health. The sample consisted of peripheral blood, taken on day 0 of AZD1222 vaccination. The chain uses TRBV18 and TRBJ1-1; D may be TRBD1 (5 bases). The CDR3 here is CASLQGSNTEAFF. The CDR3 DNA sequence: TGTGCCAGTTTGCAGGGAAGTAACACTGAAGCTTTCTTT.